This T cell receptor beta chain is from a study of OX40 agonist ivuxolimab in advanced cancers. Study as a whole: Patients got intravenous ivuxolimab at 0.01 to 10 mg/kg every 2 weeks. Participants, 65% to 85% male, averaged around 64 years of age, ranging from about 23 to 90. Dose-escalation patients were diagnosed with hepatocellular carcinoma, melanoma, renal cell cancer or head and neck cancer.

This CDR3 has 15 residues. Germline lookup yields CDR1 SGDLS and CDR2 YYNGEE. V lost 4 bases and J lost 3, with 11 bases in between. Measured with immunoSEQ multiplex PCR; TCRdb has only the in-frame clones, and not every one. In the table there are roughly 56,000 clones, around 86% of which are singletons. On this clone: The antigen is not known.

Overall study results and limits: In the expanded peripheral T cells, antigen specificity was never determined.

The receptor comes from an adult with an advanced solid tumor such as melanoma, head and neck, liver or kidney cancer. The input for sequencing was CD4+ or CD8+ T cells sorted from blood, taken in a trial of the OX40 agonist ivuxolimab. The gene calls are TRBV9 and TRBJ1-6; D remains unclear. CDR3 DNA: TGTGCCAGCAGCCCCGGGCCAAGCTATAATTCACCCCTCCACTTT. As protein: CASSPGPSYNSPLHF.